This T cell receptor (beta chain) was captured in a study of human T cells and chemical hapten exposure. The V segment lost 2 bases and the J segment 5 bases; nucleotides outside the gene matches: 12. The CDR3 runs 19 residues. Germline CDR1 and CDR2: MGHRA and YSYEKL. This clonotype has at least ten counts. TCRdb re-derived calls from the RACE reads in MiXCR, one entry per CDR3 protein. Of about 40,000 distinct CDR3 sequences in the sample, less than 3.5% were seen once. This sample's time point: patch test 2, 6 weeks after DPC sensitization. Treatment denoted: therapeutic diphenylcyclopropenone sensitization with weekly scalp DPC. Extraction of total RNA was performed on unfractionated whole blood.

Sequences were derived from whole blood, sampled in connection with sensitization to the hapten diphenylcyclopropenone (DPC). The sequence was collected from a man aged 35 to 55 with alopecia areata. Some clones in this sample may be carry-over from other donors' samples. This chain connects TRBV4-1 to TRBJ2-5, with 15 nucleotides matching TRBD2. CDR3 coding DNA: TGCGCCAGCAGCCAACCCGGACTAGCGGGAGGGCCAAGGAGGGAGACCCAGTACTTC. This sequence encodes CASSQPGLAGGPRRETQYF.